The present TCR beta chain was sequenced within a study of high-grade serous ovarian cancer treatment subgroups. Study results and limitations: Bulk tumor TCR sequencing gave no spatial information. Repertoire analysis covered CDR3 alone, not CDR1 or CDR2.

Trimming took 0 bases from V and 0 from J, leaving 12 bases between them. Germline values: CDR1 LNHDA, CDR2 SQIVND (reference sequence). CDR3 length: 16 amino acids. Tumor tissue was taken before any definitive surgery or chemotherapy was given. TCRdb keeps only in-frame clones here, not all; method: immunoSEQ multiplex PCR. The data contain 10,000 to 15,000 clones, approximately 88% of them singletons. Note on this clone: Its antigen is currently unknown.

This receptor was obtained from a human donor with high-grade serous ovarian cancer. The chain links TRBV19 to TRBJ2-7; D is tentatively TRBD1 or TRBD2 (5 bases each). The specimen sequenced was tumor tissue. The CDR3 loop is CASSIDIGGTSYEQYF. Written as DNA, the CDR3 is TGTGCCAGTAGTATAGATATTGGGGGAACCTCCTACGAGCAGTACTTC.